This T cell receptor beta chain was recorded in a study of shared clonotypes between healthy human individuals. General observations from the study: In a handful of donors, approximately 5% of naive CD4 clonotypes appeared in common.

Repertoires were generated with immunoSEQ multiplex PCR, while TCRdb's copy carries only in-frame clones and drops some. Of about 1,500,000 clones in the sample, roughly 96% were seen once. This CDR3 has 14 residues. Germline V gene sequence: CDR1 SGDLS, CDR2 YYNGEE. Trimming pared 0 bases from V and 2 bases from J, leaving 8 bases between. Remarks on this clone: The target antigen is unknown. The same CDR3 arises from other DNA sequences in this sample as well.

The sequenced material came from naive CD4+ T cells sorted from blood. Indicated subset: CD45RA+ positively selected. The TCR comes from a man younger than 40 in good health. This rearrangement joins TRBV9 to TRBJ1-2, with D tentatively TRBD1 (6 bases). The CDR3 nucleotides are TGTGCCAGCAGCGTAGGAAGGGGGAACTATGGCTACACCTTC. This codes for CASSVGRGNYGYTF.